Presented here are 3 T cell receptor beta chains from one specimen sequenced in a study of blood T cell repertoires in COVID-19. Generated by immunoSEQ multiplex PCR, the TCRdb table keeps only in-frame clones and is missing some. Among under 200,000 clones, 83% were seen once, and the ten largest hold more than 1.5%. Sequenced input: peripheral blood. These TCRs come from a human donor in a cohort sampled during active COVID-19.

As DNA, the CDR3 is TGTGCCAGCAGAGGCAGGGATCTTCACACAGATACGCAGTATTTT. Its protein is CASRGRDLHTDTQYF. The chain uses TRBV28 and TRBJ2-3; D may be TRBD1 (5 bases). Deletions cut 6 bases from V and 2 bases from J, with 15 bases between. CDR1 and CDR2 from the germline V gene are MDHEN and SYDVKM. The CDR3 is 15 residues long.

The rearrangement links TRBV15 to TRBJ2-6; D unresolved. Germline loops: CDR1 LNHNV, CDR2 YYDKDF (reference sequence). Trimming cost V 5 bases and J 1 base, with 3 bases left between them. The length of the CDR3 is 13 residues. CDR3 sequence (DNA): TGTGCCACCAGCGAGTCTGGGGCCAACGTCCTGACTTTC. Its translation is CATSESGANVLTF.

The chain recombines TRBV10-1 with TRBJ1-6, with D uncertain. Germline values: CDR1 WNHNN, CDR2 SYGVQD (reference sequence). Trimming took 4 bases from V and 5 from J, leaving 9 bases between them. The CDR3 sequence is 14 residues long. CDR3 bases: TGCGCCAGCAGTGCGGGGTCCGATAATTCACCCCTCCACTTT. Residues: CASSAGSDNSPLHF.